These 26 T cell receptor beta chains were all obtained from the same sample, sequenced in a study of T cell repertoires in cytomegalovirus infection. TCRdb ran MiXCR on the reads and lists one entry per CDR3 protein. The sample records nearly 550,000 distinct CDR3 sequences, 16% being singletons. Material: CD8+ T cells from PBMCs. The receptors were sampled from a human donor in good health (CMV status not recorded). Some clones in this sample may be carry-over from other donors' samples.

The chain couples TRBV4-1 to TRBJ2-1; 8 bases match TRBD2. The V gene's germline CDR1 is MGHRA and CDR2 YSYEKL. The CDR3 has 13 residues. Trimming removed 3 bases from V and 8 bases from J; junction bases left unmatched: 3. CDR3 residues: CASSQSLADEQFF. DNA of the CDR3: TGCGCCAGCAGCCAGTCACTAGCGGATGAGCAGTTCTTC.

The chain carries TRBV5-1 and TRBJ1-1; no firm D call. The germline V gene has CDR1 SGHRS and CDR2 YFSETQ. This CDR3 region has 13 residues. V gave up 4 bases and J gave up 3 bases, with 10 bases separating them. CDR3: CASSRGRDTEAFF. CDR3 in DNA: TGCGCCAGCAGCCGGGGTAGGGACACTGAAGCTTTCTTT.

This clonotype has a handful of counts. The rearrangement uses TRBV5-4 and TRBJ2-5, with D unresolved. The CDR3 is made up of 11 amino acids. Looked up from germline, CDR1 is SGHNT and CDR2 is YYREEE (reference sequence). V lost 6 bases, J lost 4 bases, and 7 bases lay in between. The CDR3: CASMRGETQYF. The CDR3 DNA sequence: TGTGCCAGCATGCGAGGAGAGACCCAGTACTTC.

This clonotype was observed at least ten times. This CDR3 is CASSKGGPPAEQFF. DNA of the CDR3: TGTGCCAGCAGTAAAGGAGGCCCCCCTGCTGAGCAGTTCTTC. The gene calls are TRBV7-3 and TRBJ2-1; D is perhaps TRBD2 (5 bases). The CDR3 runs to 14 residues. V lost 6 bases and J lost 9, with 18 bases in between. Germline CDR1 reads SGHTA; CDR2 reads FQGTGA.

CDR3 region: CASSYPGSGAHEQYF. In DNA form, the CDR3 reads TGTGCCAGCAGTTACCCCGGTAGCGGGGCTCACGAGCAGTACTTC. The rearrangement links TRBV6-6 to TRBJ2-7; 8 nucleotides match TRBD2. Germline CDR1 MNHNY, CDR2 SVGAGI (reference sequence). The CDR3 sequence is 15 residues long. After removal of 2 bases from V and 5 bases from J, the junction contained 8 bases not matched to a gene.

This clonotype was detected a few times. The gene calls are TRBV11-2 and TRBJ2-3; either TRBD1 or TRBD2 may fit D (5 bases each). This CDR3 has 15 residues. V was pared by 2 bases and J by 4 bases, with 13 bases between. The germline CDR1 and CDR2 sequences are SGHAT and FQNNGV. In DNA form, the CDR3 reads TGTGCCAGCAGCTTATTAGCGATGGGGGCAGATACGCAGTATTTT. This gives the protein CASSLLAMGADTQYF. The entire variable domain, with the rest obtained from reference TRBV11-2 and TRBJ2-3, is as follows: EAGVAQSPRYKIIEKRQSVAFWCNPISGHATLYWYQQILGQGPKLLIQFQNNGVVDDSQLPKDRFSAERLKGVDSTLKIQPAKLEDSAVYLCASSLLAMGADTQYFGPGTRLTVL.

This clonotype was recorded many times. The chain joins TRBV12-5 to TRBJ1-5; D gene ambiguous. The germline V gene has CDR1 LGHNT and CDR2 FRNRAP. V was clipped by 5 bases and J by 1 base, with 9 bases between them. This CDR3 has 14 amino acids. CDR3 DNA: TGTGCTAGTGGTCCCCCAGGCAGCAATCAGCCCCAGCATTTT. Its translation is CASGPPGSNQPQHF.

CDR3 in amino acids: CASSPGVVSNYGYTF. The CDR3 DNA reads as TGCGCCAGCAGCCCAGGGGTGGTCAGTAACTATGGCTACACCTTC. J is TRBJ1-2 and V is TRBV4-1, with D maybe TRBD1 (6 bases). Germline V gene sequence: CDR1 MGHRA, CDR2 YSYEKL. Deletions cut 4 bases from V and 1 base from J, with 13 bases between. This CDR3 is built from 15 residues.

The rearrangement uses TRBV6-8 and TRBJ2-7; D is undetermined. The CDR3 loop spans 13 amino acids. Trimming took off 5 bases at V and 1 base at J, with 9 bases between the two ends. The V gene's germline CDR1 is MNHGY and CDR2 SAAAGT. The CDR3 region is CASSDGASYEQYF. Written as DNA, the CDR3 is TGTGCCAGCAGTGACGGCGCGTCCTACGAGCAGTACTTC.

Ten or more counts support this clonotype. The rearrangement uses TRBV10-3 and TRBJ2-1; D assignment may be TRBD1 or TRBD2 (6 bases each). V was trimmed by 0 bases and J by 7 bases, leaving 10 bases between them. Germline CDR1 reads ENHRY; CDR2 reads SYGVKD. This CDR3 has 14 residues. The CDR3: CAISESGGFNEQFF. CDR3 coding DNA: TGTGCCATCAGTGAGTCAGGGGGGTTTAATGAGCAGTTCTTC.

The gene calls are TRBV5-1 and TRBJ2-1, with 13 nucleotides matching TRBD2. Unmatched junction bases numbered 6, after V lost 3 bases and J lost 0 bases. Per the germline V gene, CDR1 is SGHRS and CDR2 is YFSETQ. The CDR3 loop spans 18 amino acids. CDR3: CASSSTRTSGSSYNEQFF. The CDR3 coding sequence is TGCGCCAGCAGCTCTACCAGGACTAGCGGGAGCTCCTACAATGAGCAGTTCTTC. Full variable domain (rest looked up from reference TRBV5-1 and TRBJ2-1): KAGVTQTPRYLIKTRGQQVTLSCSPISGHRSVSWYQQTPGQGLQFLFEYFSETQRNKGNFPGRFSGRQFSNSRSEMNVSTLELGDSALYLCASSSTRTSGSSYNEQFFGPGTRLTVL.

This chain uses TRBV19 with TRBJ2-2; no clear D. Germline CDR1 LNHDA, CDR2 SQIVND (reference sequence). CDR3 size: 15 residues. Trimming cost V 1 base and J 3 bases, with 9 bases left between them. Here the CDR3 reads CASSIGGTYTGELFF. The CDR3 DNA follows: TGTGCCAGTAGTATAGGTGGAACTTACACCGGGGAGCTGTTTTTT.

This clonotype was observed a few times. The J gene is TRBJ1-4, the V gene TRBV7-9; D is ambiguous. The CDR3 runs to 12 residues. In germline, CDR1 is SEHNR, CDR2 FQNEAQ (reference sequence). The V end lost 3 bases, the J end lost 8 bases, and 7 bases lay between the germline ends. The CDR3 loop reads CASSLVEEKLFF. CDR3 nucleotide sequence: TGTGCCAGCAGCTTGGTTGAAGAAAAACTGTTTTTT.

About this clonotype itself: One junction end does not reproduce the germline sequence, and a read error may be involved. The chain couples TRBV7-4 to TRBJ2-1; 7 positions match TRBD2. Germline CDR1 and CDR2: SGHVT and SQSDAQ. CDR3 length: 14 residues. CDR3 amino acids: CASSQREEYNEQFF. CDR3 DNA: TGTGCAAGCAGCCAGCGGGAAGAATACAATGAGCAGTTCTTC.

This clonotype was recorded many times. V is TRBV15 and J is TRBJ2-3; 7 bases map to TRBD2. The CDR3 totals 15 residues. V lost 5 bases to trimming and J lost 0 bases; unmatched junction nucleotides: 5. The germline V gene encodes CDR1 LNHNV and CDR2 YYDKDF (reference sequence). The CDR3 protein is CATSGERGSTDTQYF. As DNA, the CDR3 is TGTGCCACCAGCGGGGAGCGGGGTAGCACAGATACGCAGTATTTT.

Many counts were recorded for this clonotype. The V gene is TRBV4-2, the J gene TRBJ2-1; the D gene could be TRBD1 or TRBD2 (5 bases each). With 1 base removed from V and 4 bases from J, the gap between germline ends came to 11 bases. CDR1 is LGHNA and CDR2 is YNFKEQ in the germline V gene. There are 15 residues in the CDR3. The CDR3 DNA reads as TGTGCCAGCAGCCAAGGGGGACCTACTTACAATGAGCAGTTCTTC. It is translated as CASSQGGPTYNEQFF.

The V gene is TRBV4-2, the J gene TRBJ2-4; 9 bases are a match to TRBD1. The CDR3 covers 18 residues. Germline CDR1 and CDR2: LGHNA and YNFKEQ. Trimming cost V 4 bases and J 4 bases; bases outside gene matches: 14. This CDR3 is CASSLQFEQGAWKNIQYF. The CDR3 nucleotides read TGTGCCAGCAGCCTACAATTTGAACAGGGGGCATGGAAAAACATTCAGTACTTC.

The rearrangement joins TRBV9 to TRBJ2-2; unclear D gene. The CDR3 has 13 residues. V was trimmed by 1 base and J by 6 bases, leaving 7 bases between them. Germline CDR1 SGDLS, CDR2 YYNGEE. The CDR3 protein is CASSVLGPGELFF. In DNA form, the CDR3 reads TGTGCCAGCAGCGTACTTGGGCCCGGGGAGCTGTTTTTT.

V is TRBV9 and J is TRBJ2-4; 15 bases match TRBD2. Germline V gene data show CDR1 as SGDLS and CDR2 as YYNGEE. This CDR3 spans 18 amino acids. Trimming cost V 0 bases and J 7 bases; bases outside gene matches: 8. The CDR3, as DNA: TGTGCCAGCAGCGTAGCGGGACTAGCGGGAGGTGTCGGGAACATTCAGTACTTC. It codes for CASSVAGLAGGVGNIQYF. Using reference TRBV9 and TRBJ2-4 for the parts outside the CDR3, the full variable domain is DSGVTQTPKHLITATGQRVTLRCSPRSGDLSVYWYQQSLDQGLQFLIQYYNGEERAKGNILERFSAQQFPDLHSELNLSSLELGDSALYFCASSVAGLAGGVGNIQYFGAGTRLSVL.

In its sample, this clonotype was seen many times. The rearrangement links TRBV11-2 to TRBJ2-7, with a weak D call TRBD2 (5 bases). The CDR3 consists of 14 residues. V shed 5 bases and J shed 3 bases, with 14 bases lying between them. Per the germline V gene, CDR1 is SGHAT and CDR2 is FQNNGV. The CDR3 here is CASSPRTFGYEQYF. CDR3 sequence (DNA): TGTGCCAGCAGCCCCCGGACTTTCGGCTACGAGCAGTACTTC. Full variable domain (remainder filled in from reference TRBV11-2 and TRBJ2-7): EAGVAQSPRYKIIEKRQSVAFWCNPISGHATLYWYQQILGQGPKLLIQFQNNGVVDDSQLPKDRFSAERLKGVDSTLKIQPAKLEDSAVYLCASSPRTFGYEQYFGPGTRLTVT.

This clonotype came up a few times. DNA for the CDR3: TGTGCCAGCAGAACCCGAGAGACCCAGTACTTC. Translated, it gives CASRTRETQYF. The chain recombines TRBV6-1 with TRBJ2-5; the D is unclear. V gave up 6 bases and J gave up 4 bases, with 6 bases separating them. The germline V gene has CDR1 MNHNS and CDR2 SASEGT. The CDR3 is 11 amino acids.

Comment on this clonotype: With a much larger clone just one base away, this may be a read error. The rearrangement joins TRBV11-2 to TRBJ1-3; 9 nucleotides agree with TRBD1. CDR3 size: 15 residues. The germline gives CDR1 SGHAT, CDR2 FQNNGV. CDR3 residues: CASTQRDREGNTKYF. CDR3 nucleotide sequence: TGTGCCAGCACCCAGCGGGACAGGGAGGGAAACACCAAATATTTT.

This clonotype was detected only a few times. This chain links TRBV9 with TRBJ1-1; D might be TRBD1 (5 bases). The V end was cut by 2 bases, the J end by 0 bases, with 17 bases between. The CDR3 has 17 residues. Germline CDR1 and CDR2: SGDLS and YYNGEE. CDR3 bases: TGTGCCAGCAGCGTCCCCTCGGGGGGGGGTTTGAACACTGAAGCTTTCTTT. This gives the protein CASSVPSGGGLNTEAFF. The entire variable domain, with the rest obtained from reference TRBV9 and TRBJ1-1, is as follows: DSGVTQTPKHLITATGQRVTLRCSPRSGDLSVYWYQQSLDQGLQFLIQYYNGEERAKGNILERFSAQQFPDLHSELNLSSLELGDSALYFCASSVPSGGGLNTEAFFGQGTRLTVV.

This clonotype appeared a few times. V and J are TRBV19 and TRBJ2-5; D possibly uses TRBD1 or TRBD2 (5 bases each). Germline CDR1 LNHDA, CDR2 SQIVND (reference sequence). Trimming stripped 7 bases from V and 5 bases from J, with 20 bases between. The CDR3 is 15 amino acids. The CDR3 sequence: CASTPSGRLGETQYF. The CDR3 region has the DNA TGTGCCAGTACCCCATCGGGGCGGCTCGGGGAGACCCAGTACTTC.

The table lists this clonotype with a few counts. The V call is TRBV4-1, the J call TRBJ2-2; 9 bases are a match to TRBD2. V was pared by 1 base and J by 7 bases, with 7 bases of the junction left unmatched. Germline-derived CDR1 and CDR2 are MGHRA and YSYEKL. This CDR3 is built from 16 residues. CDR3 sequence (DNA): TGCGCCAGCAGCCAAGGTCGCGGGAGGGCCTTCGGGGAGCTGTTTTTT. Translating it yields CASSQGRGRAFGELFF.

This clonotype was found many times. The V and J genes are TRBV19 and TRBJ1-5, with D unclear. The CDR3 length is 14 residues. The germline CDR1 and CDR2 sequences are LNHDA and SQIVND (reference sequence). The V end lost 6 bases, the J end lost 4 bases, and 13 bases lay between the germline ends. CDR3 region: CASSPYSFNQPQHF. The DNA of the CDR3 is TGTGCCAGTAGCCCGTACAGCTTTAATCAGCCCCAGCATTTT.